These T cell receptor beta chains were read from a single sample in a study of CD8 T cells in Susac syndrome. TCRdb reprocessed the immunoSEQ multiplex PCR reads with MiXCR, giving one entry per CDR3 protein. Among 200,000 to 300,000 distinct CDR3 sequences listed, 93% were seen once. Sequenced input: CD4+ T cells from PBMCs. The source of these receptors is a human donor with multiple sclerosis. CDR3s include the opening cysteine and the closing phenylalanine or tryptophan. D genes are given only for firm matches. Size is stated for part of the rows, as once, few or many counts, or as a class when the clone is expanded.

j_call d_call v_call clone_size cdr3_aa cdr3_nt
TRBJ1-3 . TRBV29-1 . CSVGGGSGNTIYF TGCAGCGTCGGAGGGGGCTCTGGAAACACCATATATTTT
TRBJ1-1 . TRBV19 . CASSSPGAGSTEAFF TGTGCCAGTAGTTCCCCAGGGGCAGGAAGCACTGAAGCTTTCTTT
TRBJ2-2 . TRBV4-1 . CASSQDGGSYTGELFF TGCGCCAGCAGCCAAGATGGAGGGTCTTACACCGGGGAGCTGTTTTTT
TRBJ1-2 . TRBV27 . CASSLIPGYGYTF TGTGCCAGCAGTTTAATTCCGGGATATGGCTACACCTTC
TRBJ1-1 TRBD1 TRBV18 . CASSPGQGMNTEAFF TGTGCCAGCTCACCTGGACAGGGGATGAACACTGAAGCTTTCTTT
TRBJ1-5 . TRBV30 . CAWREGRGYNQPQHF TGTGCCTGGAGAGAGGGACGGGGATACAATCAGCCCCAGCATTTT
TRBJ2-7 . TRBV30 . CAWSVRRDYEQYF TGTGCCTGGAGTGTACGAAGGGATTACGAGCAGTACTTC
TRBJ1-3 TRBD1 TRBV27 . CASSLSGQVGNTIYF TGTGCCAGCAGTTTATCGGGACAGGTTGGAAACACCATATATTTT
TRBJ1-2 . TRBV9 . CASTDRLSIYGYTF TGTGCCAGCACGGATCGGCTATCGATCTATGGCTACACCTTC
TRBJ2-6 . TRBV2 . CASSDQDSGANVLTF TGTGCCAGCAGTGACCAGGACTCTGGGGCCAACGTCCTGACTTTC
TRBJ2-3 . TRBV3-1 . CASSQTVADTQYF TGTGCCAGCAGCCAAACGGTGGCAGATACGCAGTATTTT
TRBJ1-1 . TRBV11-3 . CASSFLGTEAFF TGTGCCAGCAGCTTTCTCGGGACTGAAGCTTTCTTT
TRBJ1-1 . TRBV4-1 . CASSQERGALNTEAFF TGCGCCAGCAGCCAAGAGAGGGGAGCCCTGAACACTGAAGCTTTCTTT
TRBJ2-1 TRBD1 TRBV4-2 . CASSHPSQGADEQFF TGTGCCAGCAGCCACCCGAGTCAGGGGGCGGATGAGCAGTTCTTC
TRBJ2-3 . TRBV20-1 . CSARVDRGFTDTQYF TGCAGTGCTAGGGTCGACCGGGGCTTCACAGATACGCAGTATTTT
TRBJ2-3 TRBD2 TRBV3-1 . CASSQVSGITDTQYF TGTGCCAGCAGCCAAGTTAGCGGGATCACAGATACGCAGTATTTT
TRBJ2-5 . TRBV7-9 once CASSPQIYQETQYF TGTGCCAGCAGCCCGCAAATATACCAAGAGACCCAGTACTTC
TRBJ1-6 . TRBV27 few CASSLAGSPLHF TGTGCCAGCAGTTTGGCTGGTTCACCCCTCCACTTT
TRBJ2-7 . TRBV20-1 . CSARSPGGRGGREQYF TGCAGTGCTCGATCCCCTGGGGGACGGGGCGGGCGCGAGCAGTACTTC
TRBJ1-1 TRBD1 TRBV7-9 . CASSLGQGVANTEAFF TGTGCCAGCAGCCTGGGACAGGGGGTTGCGAACACTGAAGCTTTCTTT
TRBJ2-5 . TRBV12-3/TRBV12-4 few CASSLQVQETQYF TGTGCCAGCAGTTTGCAGGTACAAGAGACCCAGTACTTC
TRBJ2-2 . TRBV5-4 . CASSADLNTGELFF TGTGCCAGCTCGGCGGACCTAAACACCGGGGAGCTGTTTTTT